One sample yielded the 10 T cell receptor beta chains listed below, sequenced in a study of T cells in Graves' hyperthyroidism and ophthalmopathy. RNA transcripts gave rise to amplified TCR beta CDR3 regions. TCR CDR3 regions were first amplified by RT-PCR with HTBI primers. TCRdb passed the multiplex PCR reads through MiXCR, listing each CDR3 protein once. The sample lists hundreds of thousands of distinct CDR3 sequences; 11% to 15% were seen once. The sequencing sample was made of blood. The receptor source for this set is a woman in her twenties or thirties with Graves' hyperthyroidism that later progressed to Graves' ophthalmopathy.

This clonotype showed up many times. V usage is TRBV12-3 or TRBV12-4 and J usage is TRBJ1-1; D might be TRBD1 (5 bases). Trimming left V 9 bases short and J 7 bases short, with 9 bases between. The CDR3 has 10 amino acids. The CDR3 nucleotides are TGTGCCAGTACGGGGGTTGAAGCTTTCTTT. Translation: CASTGVEAFF.

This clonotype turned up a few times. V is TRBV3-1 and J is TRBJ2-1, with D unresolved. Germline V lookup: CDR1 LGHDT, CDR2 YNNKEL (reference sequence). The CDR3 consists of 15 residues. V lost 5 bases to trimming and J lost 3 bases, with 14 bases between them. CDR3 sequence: CASSSRLADYNEQFF. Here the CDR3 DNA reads TGTGCCAGCAGCTCCCGACTGGCGGACTACAATGAGCAGTTCTTC.

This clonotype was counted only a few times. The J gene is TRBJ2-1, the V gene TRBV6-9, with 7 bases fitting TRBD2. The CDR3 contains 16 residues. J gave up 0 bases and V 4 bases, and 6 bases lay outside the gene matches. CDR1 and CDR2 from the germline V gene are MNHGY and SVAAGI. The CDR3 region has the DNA TGTGCCAGCAGTTCCCTGGGCGGGGGCTCCTACAATGAGCAGTTCTTC. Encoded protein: CASSSLGGGSYNEQFF.

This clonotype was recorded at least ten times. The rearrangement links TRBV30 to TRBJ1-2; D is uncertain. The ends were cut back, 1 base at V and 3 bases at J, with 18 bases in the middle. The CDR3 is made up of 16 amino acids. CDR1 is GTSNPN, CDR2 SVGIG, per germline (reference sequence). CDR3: CAWSAHTVPADYGYTF. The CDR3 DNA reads TGTGCCTGGAGTGCCCATACTGTCCCCGCGGACTATGGCTACACCTTC.

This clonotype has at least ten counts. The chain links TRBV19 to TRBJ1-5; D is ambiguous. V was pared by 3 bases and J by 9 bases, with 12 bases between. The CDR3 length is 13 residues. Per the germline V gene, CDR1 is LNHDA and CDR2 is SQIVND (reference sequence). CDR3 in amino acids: CASSMREIGPQHF. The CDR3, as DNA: TGTGCCAGTAGTATGAGAGAAATCGGGCCCCAGCATTTT.

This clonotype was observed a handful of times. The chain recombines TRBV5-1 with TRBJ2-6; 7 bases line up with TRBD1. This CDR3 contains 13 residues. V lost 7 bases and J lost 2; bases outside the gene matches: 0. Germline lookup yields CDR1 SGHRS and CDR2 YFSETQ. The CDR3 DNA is TGCGCCAGCCAGGGGGCTGGGGCCAACGTCCTGACTTTC. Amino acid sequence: CASQGAGANVLTF.

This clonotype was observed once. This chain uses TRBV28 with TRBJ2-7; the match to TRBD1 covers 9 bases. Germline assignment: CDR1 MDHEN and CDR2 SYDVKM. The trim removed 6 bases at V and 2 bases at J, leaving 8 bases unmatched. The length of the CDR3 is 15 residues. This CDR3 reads CASSPGTGKTYEQYF. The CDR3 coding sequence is TGTGCCAGCAGCCCCGGGACAGGGAAGACCTACGAGCAGTACTTC. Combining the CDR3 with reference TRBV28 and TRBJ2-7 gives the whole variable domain DVKVTQSSRYLVKRTGEKVFLECVQDMDHENMFWYRQDPGLGLRLIYFSYDVKMKEKGDIPEGYSVSREKKERFSLILESASTNQTSMYLCASSPGTGKTYEQYFGPGTRLTVT.

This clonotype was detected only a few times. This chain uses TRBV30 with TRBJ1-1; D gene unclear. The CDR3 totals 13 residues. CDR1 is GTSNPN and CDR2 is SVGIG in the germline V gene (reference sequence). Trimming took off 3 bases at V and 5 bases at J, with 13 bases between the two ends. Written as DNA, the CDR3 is TGTGCCTGGAGACCCCTCCCGGGGACTGAAGCTTTCTTT. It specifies CAWRPLPGTEAFF. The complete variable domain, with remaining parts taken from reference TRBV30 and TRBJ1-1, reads SQTIHQWPATLVQPVGSPLSLECTVEGTSNPNLYWYRQAAGRGLQLLFYSVGIGQISSEVPQNLSASRPQDRQFILSSKKLLLSDSGFYLCAWRPLPGTEAFFGQGTRLTVV.

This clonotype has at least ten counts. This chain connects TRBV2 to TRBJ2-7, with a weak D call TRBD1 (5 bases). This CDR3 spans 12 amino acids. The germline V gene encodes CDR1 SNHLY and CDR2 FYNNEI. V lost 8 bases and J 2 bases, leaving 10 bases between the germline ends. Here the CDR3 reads CASVTEAYEQYF. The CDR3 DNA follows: TGTGCCAGCGTGACAGAAGCCTACGAGCAGTACTTC.

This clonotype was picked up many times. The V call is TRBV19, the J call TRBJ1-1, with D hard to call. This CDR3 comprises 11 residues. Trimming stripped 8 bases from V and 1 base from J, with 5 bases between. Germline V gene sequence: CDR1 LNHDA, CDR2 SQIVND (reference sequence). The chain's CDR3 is CASGRNTEAFF. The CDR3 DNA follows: TGTGCCAGTGGGCGGAACACTGAAGCTTTCTTT. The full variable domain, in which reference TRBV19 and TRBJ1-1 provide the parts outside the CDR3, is DGGITQSPKYLFRKEGQNVTLSCEQNLNHDAMYWYRQDPGQGLRLIYYSQIVNDFQKGDIAEGYSVSREKKESFPLTVTSAQKNPTAFYLCASGRNTEAFFGQGTRLTVV.